One sample yielded the 8 T cell receptor beta chains listed below, sequenced in a study of T cells in women clearing cervical HPV infection (dated by TCRdb to the late 2010s). The library was produced with the immunoSEQ multiplex PCR assay. This immuneACCESS table, as held by TCRdb, lists in-frame sequences with V and J called but not all clones. Of the missing ones, under half trace to an unresolved V gene in checked studies; the others have no known cause. The sample table on file contains about 28,000 clones. The ten top clones hold about 17% of the sample. Sequenced material: blood buffy coat. These receptors came from a woman aged 18-70 years with a cervical HPV16 infection that either progressed to CIN3+ or cleared (not recorded which).

The chain's CDR3 is CASSLVHSKIKTSSYEQYF. The sequenced part of the CDR3 DNA is TGTGCCAGCAGCCTGGTCCACAGTAAAATAAAAACGAGCTCCTACGAG. This sequence joins TRBV14 and TRBJ2-7, with D unclear. Sequencing ends 3 residues short of the CDR3 end; the germline J gene provides the rest. The CDR3 spans 19 residues. Trimming took off 4 bases at V and 0 bases at J, with 25 bases between the two ends. Germline CDR1 and CDR2: SGHDN and FVKESK.

CDR3 amino acids: CASSLLGTTYNEQFF. The sequenced part of the CDR3 DNA is TGTGCCAGCAGCTTACTCGGGACTACCTACAATGAG. The rearrangement links TRBV7-3 to TRBJ2-1; 7 nucleotides match TRBD2. The CDR3 end is not reached by the read, which stops 3 residues before it; the germline J gene fills it in. V lost 2 bases, J lost 2 bases, and 3 bases stayed unmatched. CDR3 size: 15 residues. Germline V CDR1 and CDR2: SGHTA, FQGTGA.

Comments on this clone: The read stops 3 residues short of the end of the CDR3; the missing end is completed from the germline J gene. This chain connects TRBV19 to TRBJ2-1; TRBD2 is a possible D gene (6 bases). Trimming took off 2 bases at V and 4 bases at J, with 12 bases between the two ends. This CDR3 has 15 residues. Germline loops: CDR1 LNHDA, CDR2 SQIVND (reference sequence). CDR3 DNA (partial): TGTGCCAGTAGTATATCTGGAGGGGCTTACAATGAG. This translates into CASSISGGAYNE. The whole CDR3 protein reads CASSISGGAYNEQFF.

Points on this clone: The read ends 3 residues shy of where the CDR3 ends; the end is completed using the germline J gene. The V call is TRBV7-2, the J call TRBJ2-4, with a possible D match to TRBD1 (6 bases). This CDR3 comprises 13 residues. CDR1 and CDR2 from the germline V gene are SGHTA and FQGNSA. The CDR3 here is CASSSRGNYGQYF. Partial CDR3 DNA: TGTGCCAGCAGCTCCAGGGGAAACTATGGT.

Details on this clone: The read finishes 3 residues shy of the CDR3 end, and the germline J gene is used to complete it. The chain recombines TRBV5-1 with TRBJ1-1; D is unresolved. This CDR3 comprises 16 residues. CDR1 and CDR2 (germline): SGHRS, YFSETQ. V dropped 0 bases and J dropped 2 bases, with 14 bases sitting between them. The CDR3 reads CASSLAPVPLNTEAFF. The CDR3 DNA, read in part, is TGCGCCAGCAGCTTGGCCCCCGTCCCCTTAAACACTGAA.

Details on this clone: The CDR3 is cut off 3 residues early in the read; its end comes from the germline J gene. V is TRBV30 and J is TRBJ1-5; 10 bases are shared with TRBD1. The CDR3 spans 14 residues. The junction had 3 bases not matched to a gene; V was cut back by 1 base and J by 6 bases. Germline CDR1 and CDR2: GTSNPN and SVGIG (reference sequence). CDR3 loop: CAWSGDRGVQPQHF. The covered CDR3 bases are TGTGCCTGGAGTGGGGACAGGGGCGTTCAGCCC. The full variable domain, completed using reference TRBV30 and TRBJ1-5, is SQTIHQWPATLVQPVGSPLSLECTVEGTSNPNLYWYRQAAGRGLQLLFYSVGIGQISSEVPQNLSASRPQDRQFILSSKKLLLSDSGFYLCAWSGDRGVQPQHFGDGTRLSIL.

Comments on this clone: The sequence runs out 3 residues before the end of the CDR3; the remainder is reconstructed from the germline J gene. The chain joins TRBV19 to TRBJ2-2, with a possible D match to TRBD1 (7 bases). In germline, CDR1 is LNHDA, CDR2 SQIVND (reference sequence). The CDR3 length is 14 residues. CDR3 loop: CASSGGQSNEKLFF. Partial CDR3 DNA: TGTGCCAGTAGCGGGGGACAGTCAAATGAAAAG.

As for this clone: The read gets to within 3 residues of the CDR3 end, and the germline J gene fills in the rest. The chain combines TRBV2 with TRBJ2-3, with 7 bases aligning to TRBD2. The germline gives CDR1 SNHLY, CDR2 FYNNEI. The CDR3 runs 11 residues. This CDR3 reads CASSRAGPQYF. The sequenced part of the CDR3 DNA is TGTGCCAGCAGTCGAGCGGGGCCG.